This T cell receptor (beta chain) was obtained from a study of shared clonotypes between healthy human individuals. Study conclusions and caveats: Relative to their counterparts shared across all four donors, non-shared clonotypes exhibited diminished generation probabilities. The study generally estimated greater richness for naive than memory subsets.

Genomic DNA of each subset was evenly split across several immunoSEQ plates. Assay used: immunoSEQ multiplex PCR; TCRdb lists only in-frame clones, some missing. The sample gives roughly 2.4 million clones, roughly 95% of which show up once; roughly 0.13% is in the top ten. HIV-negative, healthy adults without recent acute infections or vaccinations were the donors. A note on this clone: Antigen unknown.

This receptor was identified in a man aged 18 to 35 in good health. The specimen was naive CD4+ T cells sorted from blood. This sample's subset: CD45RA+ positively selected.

CDR3 amino acids: CSVGTNLNYGYTF. For the CDR3, the DNA is TGCAGCGTTGGAACAAACCTTAACTATGGCTACACCTTC. The chain employs TRBV29-1 and TRBJ1-2; no clear D gene. V lost 4 bases and J 1 base, leaving 10 bases between the germline ends. CDR1 is SQVTM, CDR2 ANQGSEA, per germline. The CDR3 has 13 residues.